This paragraph reports one TCR beta chain. Antigen unknown. These data come from a study of identifying expanded T cells in peripheral blood. General study points: Across healthy donors, higher total template counts meant significantly greater roughly two-week count variance. Over about two and four weeks, about 15 and 18 clones changed, versus approximately 1.2 between replicates.

The repertoire was sequenced with immunoSEQ multiplex PCR; TCRdb's copy has only in-frame clones and lacks some. The profile shows about 90,000 clones, about 86% of them singletons. Sequenced: blood. This TCR was sampled from a person between 18 and 75 years old in good health.

The CDR3 bases are TGTGCCAGCAGGAGACAGTTCAATCAGCCCCAGCATTTT. This sequence encodes CASRRQFNQPQHF. The J gene is TRBJ1-5, the V gene TRBV6-5; perhaps TRBD1 as D (5 bases). The CDR3 runs to 13 residues. Germline loops: CDR1 MNHEY, CDR2 SVGAGI. V shed 6 bases and J shed 3 bases, with 9 bases lying between them.